This T cell receptor (beta chain) was captured in a study of cytomegalovirus exposure and HLA in healthy donors (dated by TCRdb to about 2017). General notes on the study: An earlier analysis of several hundred of the donors reported more than 250 Gb of sequence data and roughly 110 million unique TCR beta sequences from about 200 million T cells. All discovery cohort repertoires had been generated on a single sequencing platform. In the later analysis, no new phenotypic data were used to find candidate immune exposures; instead, reliance was placed on TCR beta sequences and their occurrence across donors. Class I and class II HLA loci were covered by the typing at four-digit resolution. The study profiled the T cell repertoires of fewer than 850 subjects by immunosequencing and related them to cytomegalovirus serostatus. Donor age, sex, ethnicity and CMV serostatus were collected together with the repertoire data. The study aimed to test whether signatures of past pathogen exposure could be identified by cataloging public T cell receptors. Across approximately 400 genotyped donors of the cohort, an average of roughly 250,000 unique TCR beta nucleotide sequences per donor were sequenced, and 15% to 20% of those sequences were non-productive. A later genetic analysis used genome-wide SNP genotypes for about 55% of the 666 donors, treating that subset as a discovery cohort. An earlier analysis of around 580 of the donors used high-throughput TCR beta sequencing to judge whether each TCR beta V gene segment behaved as functional or pseudogenic. To predict cytomegalovirus infection status, the study combined high-throughput TCR immunosequencing, statistical association of individual TCRs with disease status, and machine learning. Of the approximately 400 genotyped donors, 70% to 90% were placed in the genetic ancestry cluster associated with self-reported Caucasian donors. In a later analysis, previously published TCR beta repertoires from 500 to 750 donors were re-analyzed and high-resolution HLA genotyping was added so that TCR occurrence patterns could be studied. An early release that covered fewer than 800 HLA-typed donors contained approximately 300 gigabases of sequencing data and 65 million to 100 million unique TCR sequences. Typing coverage differed by locus: A, B, C, DRB1 and DQB1 were typed in about 629-640 donors, DQA1 in 500 to 550, DPA1 in nearly 610, and DPB1 in approximately 450. Roughly five DR-DQ haplotypes were treated as single units for association and clustering because of strong linkage in the cohort. Along with the roughly 700-subject first cohort, a separate validation cohort of around 120 different subjects was used. On the study overall, not on this receptor specifically: This cohort had only TCR beta chains sequenced, and the lack of alpha or paired-chain data limited which features could be detected. The sequencing pipeline was judged likely to have produced a cluster of highly shared sequence variants as a technical artifact. A further reported finding was that TCR beta sequences accurately predicted the HLA-A and HLA-B alleles for most subjects in the first cohort. In a later analysis, 16,951 TCR beta sequences were associated with specific HLA alleles at a false discovery rate of 0.05. Strong co-occurrence of HLA alleles, especially DR and DQ, made assigning TCR associations to individual alleles difficult. Because the 87-base-pair reads could not distinguish some IMGT-functional V segments, including TRBV6-2 and TRBV6-3, those segments were excluded. Sequencing depth was assumed to be roughly uniform across donors in the presence/absence analyses, though that assumption may not hold. Because HLA typing was missing for some donors at each locus, association tests included only the typed subset. A later analysis found that TCR association rates varied across HLA loci, with DRB1 alleles showing the most associated TCRs and HLA-C alleles the fewest. Some 15 rarely observed V segments, including chromosome 9 orphons, were excluded from the earlier analysis of approximately 600 of the donors because counts were too low. Linkage disequilibrium might explain the correlated functional status among segregating V segments, but an unknown experimental factor could not be ruled out. In a later analysis, HLA-associated TCR beta chains were found to be more clonally expanded and to have lower generation probabilities than equally common non-associated chains. The study gave a list of over 150 TCR beta chains associated with cytomegalovirus. In a later genetic analysis, a missense DCLRE1C variant was associated with V-gene and J-gene trimming of TCR beta chains, and the association was replicated in an independent cohort. According to a later genetic analysis, donors in an Asian-associated ancestry cluster had fewer N-insertions in productive TCRs than the approximately 650-donor mean. While some public TCRs were present in many individuals, most TCR sequences turned up only very rarely across donors. The classifier was reported to diagnose cytomegalovirus status with high specificity and sensitivity in both the original and validation cohorts. The only immune exposure information available for the cohort was CMV serostatus. A later analysis found that most CMV-associated TCR beta chains appeared HLA-restricted, with HLA associations seemingly driven largely by CMV exposure. Several of the top co-occurrence clusters appeared to be linked to parvovirus B19, influenza, CMV and Epstein-Barr virus, according to a later analysis. An earlier analysis of several hundred of the donors showed that most TCR beta V segments appeared in productive rearrangements either about 90% or about 30% of the time, which broadly matched IMGT annotations. The authors suggested that the approach could potentially be extended to other disease states and immunological phenotypes. In vitro tests confirmed that three of the cytomegalovirus-associated TCR beta chains recognize cytomegalovirus antigens.

Regarding this clone: Its antigen is currently not known.

Here V drops 1 base and J drops 13 bases, and the junction holds 6 bases not matched to any gene. The CDR1 and CDR2 encoded by the germline V gene are SGHVS and FNYEAQ. There are 14 amino acids in the CDR3, from cysteine to phenylalanine inclusive. CDR3 DNA is the only sequence kept; it has 42 bases, read in frame from the first base. The library relied on the immunoSEQ multiplex PCR assay. A mixture of 60 forward primers for TCR Vbeta segments and 13 reverse primers for TCR Jbeta segments was used in the multiplex PCR. The CDR3 region of rearranged TCR beta genes was amplified from genomic DNA with a multiplex PCR assay. Amplified TCR beta libraries were sequenced as 87-base-pair reads on the Illumina HiSeq System. In the original analysis: A later analysis counted about 80 million unique TCR beta chains across the 670 or so repertoires, and some 11 million of these chains were shared by at least two donors. A nearest-neighbor algorithm error-corrected the raw reads and collapsed the reads into unique sequences, merging closely related sequences to remove PCR and sequencing errors. To assign V, D and J gene segments, CDR3 sequences were aligned to IMGT reference sequences. Each retained sequence needed at least a six-nucleotide match to both a V gene segment and a J gene segment. A rearrangement counted as productive if the CDR3 had no stop codons and remained in frame with V and J, and every other rearrangement counted as non-productive. CDR3 was defined by IMGT convention, running from the second conserved V-encoded cysteine to the conserved J-encoded phenylalanine. The earlier analysis of about 560 of the donors excluded any sequence lacking an unambiguous match to a single V gene segment. An earlier analysis of approximately 590 of the donors called V segments functional above 56.7% productive rearrangements and segregating when the between-donor standard deviation exceeded 5%. A statistical classification framework was built for diagnosing cytomegalovirus status from the catalog of TCR beta chain sequences. In a later analysis, V and J genes were assigned by comparing TCR nucleotide sequences against IMGT/GENE-DB human TR gene sequences. The TCRdist pipeline was used in a later analysis to assign CDR3 sequences and most-parsimonious VDJ recombination scenarios. In a later analysis, each TCR beta chain was defined by its CDR3 amino acid sequence together with its V-gene family, and reads lacking a unique V-gene family were excluded. To address suspected cross-contamination and a sequencing artifact, a later analysis removed around 600 highly shared, low-generation-probability nucleotide sequences. A later analysis calculated a clonal expansion index for each public chain from normalized within-repertoire ranks of inferred template counts. A later analysis computed generation probabilities with a VDJ recombination model fitted to out-of-frame rearrangements, and checked the results against IGoR. In a later analysis, hypergeometric tests were used to score TCR-TCR, TCR-HLA and TCR-CMV co-occurrence, with a repertoire-size bias correction applied to TCR pairs. A later analysis estimated false discovery rates by permuting HLA or CMV assignments 20 times. A later analysis grouped co-occurring TCRs with DBSCAN, adding TCRdist sequence similarity when clustering within HLA-allele-positive subsets. Repertoires with fewer than 30,000 or more than 120,000 public chains, plus five repertoires with anomalous nucleotide sharing, were excluded from co-occurrence clustering. This is the immuneACCESS table as TCRdb keeps it, with only in-frame sequences that have V and J called. A part of the clones is gone; compared with another copy, unresolved V genes explain less than half, and the rest is unexplained. V and J calls and clone size are those listed in that table; D and trimming were worked out from the DNA. The sample table records around 51,000 clones. The ten largest account for around 26% of the sample.

The cohort comprised some 680 healthy bone marrow donors. Cohort members were all nominally healthy when sampled, although unrecorded immune exposures were likely present. The donor was CMV seropositive and was included in the group of 250 to 300 seropositive cohort members. Each donor provided a peripheral blood sample, and peripheral blood mononuclear cells were used for TCR beta sequencing. Genomic DNA extraction from the blood cell samples was performed with the Qiagen DNeasy Blood Extraction Kit. The receptor was derived from a man aged 40-55 years in good health and CMV-seropositive. The chain couples TRBV7-6 to TRBJ1-6, with 8 middle bases fitting TRBD1. Sequences were obtained from PBMCs. The DNA reads as follows: TGTGCCAGCAGCTTAGGACAGGGGAGGTCTCCCCTCCACTTT. Its protein reads: CASSLGQGRSPLHF.